This TCR beta chain was obtained from a study of blood T cell repertoires in COVID-19. Only in-frame clones appear in the TCRdb table, and some are missing; sequencing was by immunoSEQ multiplex PCR. The sample includes roughly 230,000 clones, 89% seen only once; the top ten take approximately 4.3%. The germline CDR1 and CDR2 sequences are MNHEY and SVGAGI. The CDR3 covers 14 residues. The V end was cut by 6 bases, the J end by 6 bases, with 18 bases between. The sequencing input was PBMCs or T cells enriched from blood (not recorded which). This chain connects TRBV6-5 to TRBJ2-7, with a possible D match to TRBD1 (6 bases). The TCR was taken from a woman aged 25 to 39 with acute COVID-19. CDR3 bases: TGTGCCAGCAGGAAACAGGGTTTCGCTGGCGAGCAGTACTTC. Translated: CASRKQGFAGEQYF.